These 5 T cell receptor beta chains share one sample of origin, sequenced in a study of glioma-infiltrating T cells after dendritic cell vaccination. Sequenced by immunoSEQ multiplex PCR; TCRdb stores in-frame clones only, minus some. The table shows about 24,000 clones, with approximately 89% occurring only once. Time point noted: after dendritic cell vaccination, including at tumor progression/relapse. This specimen consisted of blood, obtained after dendritic cell vaccination. These receptors all come from a human donor with glioblastoma.

The rearrangement joins TRBV6-5 to TRBJ2-7; TRBD1 agrees at 8 bases. Trimming removed 5 bases from V and 5 bases from J; junction bases left unmatched: 5. The CDR3 contains 13 residues. From germline, CDR1 is MNHEY and CDR2 SVGAGI. The CDR3 bases are TGTGCCAGCAGTGCACAGGGGGTCCACGAGCAGTACTTC. Translation gives CASSAQGVHEQYF.

The chain uses TRBV19 and TRBJ2-2; possibly TRBD2 for D (5 bases). The CDR3 runs 14 residues. Deletions cut 5 bases from V and 4 bases from J, with 11 bases between. CDR1 is LNHDA and CDR2 is SQIVND in the germline V gene (reference sequence). The DNA of the CDR3 is TGTGCCAGTAGTGAGGGCGGAGGCACCGGGGAGCTGTTTTTT. Translated, it gives CASSEGGGTGELFF. The whole variable domain, filled in from reference TRBV19 and TRBJ2-2, reads DGGITQSPKYLFRKEGQNVTLSCEQNLNHDAMYWYRQDPGQGLRLIYYSQIVNDFQKGDIAEGYSVSREKKESFPLTVTSAQKNPTAFYLCASSEGGGTGELFFGEGSRLTVL.

This clone was observed a handful of times. The chain uses TRBV5-6 and TRBJ2-3; 9 bases match TRBD2. V lost 0 bases, J lost 6 bases, and 8 bases stayed unmatched. Germline V lookup: CDR1 SGHDT, CDR2 YYEEEE. CDR3 size: 16 residues. CDR3 sequence: CASSLATGLAGDTQYF. The CDR3 coding sequence is TGTGCCAGCAGCTTGGCCACGGGGCTAGCGGGGGATACGCAGTATTTT.

The chain joins TRBV2 to TRBJ2-2; a weak D match, TRBD2 (5 bases). This CDR3 is 15 amino acids long. Germline CDR1 reads SNHLY; CDR2 reads FYNNEI. Trimming stripped 4 bases from V and 0 bases from J, with 9 bases between. The CDR3, as DNA: TGTGCCAGCAGTGCGGGAACAGCGAACACCGGGGAGCTGTTTTTT. The encoded protein is CASSAGTANTGELFF. The variable domain in full, with the rest retrieved from reference TRBV2 and TRBJ2-2, is EPEVTQTPSHQVTQMGQEVILRCVPISNHLYFYWYRQILGQKVEFLVSFYNNEISEKSEIFDDQFSVERPDGSNFTLKIRSTKLEDSAMYFCASSAGTANTGELFFGEGSRLTVL.

The chain carries TRBV6-6 and TRBJ1-4; D is perhaps TRBD1 (5 bases). CDR1 is MNHNY and CDR2 is SVGAGI in the germline V gene (reference sequence). V was clipped by 4 bases and J by 3 bases, with 9 bases between them. The CDR3 runs to 14 residues. The DNA for the CDR3 is TGTGCCAGCAGTTTATCAGGGTCTAATGAAAAACTGTTTTTT. Amino acid sequence: CASSLSGSNEKLFF.